This T cell receptor beta chain was found in a study of chemoradiotherapy in HPV16-positive cancers. Study findings and constraints: Candidate HPV-specific clones and E7-related TCR motifs grew in tumor during treatment. In HPV16-positive patients, HPV-responsive T-cell expansion tracked better recurrence-free survival. The functional HPV-specific definition rests on just two HPV16-positive patients.

The data were produced by immunoSEQ multiplex PCR, yet TCRdb's version contains in-frame clones alone and is incomplete. The sample includes 9,500 to 15,000 clones, 88% of them seen just once. The CDR3 totals 14 residues. Germline V gene lookup returns CDR1 SEHNR and CDR2 FQNEAQ (reference sequence). V shed 5 bases and J 1 base; nucleotides not matched to a gene: 3. A note on this clone: As yet, its antigen is unknown.

The origin of this receptor is a human donor with HPV-associated anogenital cancer. The V call is TRBV7-9, the J call TRBJ2-7, with 9 bases aligning to TRBD1. This sample comprised blood, obtained from a patient who underwent chemoradiotherapy. This CDR3 is CASSPQGASYEQYF. CDR3 sequence (DNA): TGTGCCAGCAGCCCACAGGGGGCTTCCTACGAGCAGTACTTC.